The TCR beta chain under discussion was sequenced for a study of cytomegalovirus exposure and HLA in healthy donors. With regard to this clone: Its specificity is unknown.

Study-level results: In all likelihood, a cluster of highly shared sequence variants was a sequencing artifact.

The CDR3 totals 15 residues. Germline CDR1 reads KGHSH; CDR2 reads LQKENI. After removal of 4 bases from V and 0 bases from J, the junction contained 5 bases not matched to a gene. PCR used 60 Vbeta primers and 13 Jbeta primers. Clones were read by immunoSEQ multiplex PCR, and TCRdb kept only the in-frame ones, dropping some. The sample's table shows about 91,000 clones. This clonotype was sampled from a young woman in good health and CMV-seronegative. This chain links TRBV18 with TRBJ1-1; TRBD1 agrees at 7 bases. The sample consisted of PBMCs. CDR3 amino acids: CASSQDRFMNTEAFF. For the CDR3, the DNA is TGTGCCAGCTCACAGGACAGGTTTATGAACACTGAAGCTTTCTTT.